A single sample is the source of the 13 T cell receptor beta chains below, sequenced in a study of technical replicates of blood from a handful of donors. TCRdb keeps only in-frame clones here, not all; method: immunoSEQ multiplex PCR. The table lists approximately 100,000 clones, 90% to 97% of them singletons, with less than 0.25% in the top ten. Source material: T cells isolated from PBMCs. The receptors come from a human donor in good health.

CDR3 protein: CSVDLAFGELFF. DNA of the CDR3: TGCAGCGTGGACTTGGCCTTCGGGGAGCTGTTTTTT. The rearrangement links TRBV29-1 to TRBJ2-2, with D tentatively TRBD2 (5 bases). CDR1 is SQVTM and CDR2 is ANQGSEA in the germline V gene. Trimming removed 6 bases at V and 7 bases at J, with 12 bases between. The CDR3 totals 12 residues.

CDR3 nucleotide sequence: TGTGCCAGCAGCCCAAGGGGGGGGACAGGGAAGTATGGCTACACCTTC. This sequence encodes CASSPRGGTGKYGYTF. This chain joins TRBV7-2 and TRBJ1-2; 9 nucleotides agree with TRBD1. In germline, CDR1 is SGHTA, CDR2 FQGNSA. V was pared by 5 bases and J by 5 bases, with 12 bases of the junction left unmatched. The CDR3 sequence is 16 residues long.

V usage is TRBV29-1 and J usage is TRBJ2-5, with a tentative D call TRBD2 (6 bases). V lost 6 bases, J lost 5 bases, and 19 bases lay in between. Germline V gene data show CDR1 as SQVTM and CDR2 as ANQGSEA. The CDR3 sequence is 14 residues long. The CDR3 DNA follows: TGCAGCGTCGGGGGTCAGGACGGCGGCGAGACCCAGTACTTC. This sequence encodes CSVGGQDGGETQYF.

The V call is TRBV2, the J call TRBJ2-7; TRBD2 is a possible D gene (6 bases). V was pared by 7 bases and J by 3 bases, with 22 bases between. The germline V gene has CDR1 SNHLY and CDR2 FYNNEI. This CDR3 comprises 16 residues. The CDR3 region is CASTSGPVLARYEQYF. DNA for the CDR3: TGTGCCAGCACCTCGGGGCCGGTACTAGCTCGCTACGAGCAGTACTTC.

The rearrangement links TRBV28 to TRBJ1-2; D is possibly TRBD1 (6 bases). Germline lookup yields CDR1 MDHEN and CDR2 SYDVKM. The CDR3 has 15 amino acids. V was cut by 1 base and J by 4 bases, with 13 bases left in between. The CDR3 is CASSLFQGSSYGYTF. The DNA for the CDR3 is TGTGCCAGCAGTTTATTTCAGGGGTCCAGCTATGGCTACACCTTC.

This CDR3 reads CASSLTGQGGETQYF. The CDR3 region has the DNA TGTGCCAGCAGCTTGACCGGACAGGGGGGGGAGACCCAGTACTTC. The rearrangement joins TRBV7-2 to TRBJ2-5; 10 nucleotides align to TRBD1. V shed 3 bases and J 5 bases; nucleotides not matched to a gene: 6. Looked up from germline, CDR1 is SGHTA and CDR2 is FQGNSA. CDR3 size: 15 residues. Drawing the rest from reference TRBV7-2 and TRBJ2-5, the complete variable domain is GAGVSQSPSNKVTEKGKDVELRCDPISGHTALYWYRQSLGQGLEFLIYFQGNSAPDKSGLPSDRFSAERTGGSVSTLTIQRTQQEDSAVYLCASSLTGQGGETQYFGPGTRLLVL.

This rearrangement joins TRBV9 to TRBJ2-7, with TRBD2 matching over 7 bases. Germline CDR1 and CDR2: SGDLS and YYNGEE. The CDR3 extends over 16 amino acids. Trimming cost V 4 bases and J 3 bases; bases outside gene matches: 13. The CDR3 DNA sequence: TGTGCCAGCAGCTACCGAGCGGGAAGTGCAAACTACGAGCAGTACTTC. Encoded protein: CASSYRAGSANYEQYF.

This chain connects TRBV28 to TRBJ2-1, with 14 bases identical to TRBD2. V was clipped by 5 bases and J by 0 bases; unmatched bases: 3. This CDR3 is 17 amino acids long. In germline, CDR1 is MDHEN, CDR2 SYDVKM. DNA of the CDR3: TGTGCCAGCAGTCTTGGGACTAGCGGGAGCTCCTACAATGAGCAGTTCTTC. It translates to CASSLGTSGSSYNEQFF. Full variable domain (outside the CDR3, taken from reference TRBV28 and TRBJ2-1): DVKVTQSSRYLVKRTGEKVFLECVQDMDHENMFWYRQDPGLGLRLIYFSYDVKMKEKGDIPEGYSVSREKKERFSLILESASTNQTSMYLCASSLGTSGSSYNEQFFGPGTRLTVL.

The gene calls are TRBV7-8 and TRBJ1-2, with D possibly matching TRBD1 (5 bases). Per germline, CDR1 SGHVS and CDR2 FQNEAQ. This CDR3 spans 15 amino acids. The V and J ends lost 5 bases and 3 bases respectively, with 16 bases between them. Here the CDR3 DNA reads TGTGCCAGCAGCAAAGCGGCGGGGGAAGACTATGGCTACACCTTC. Protein: CASSKAAGEDYGYTF.

The chain combines TRBV7-9 with TRBJ1-4, with D perhaps matching TRBD1 (5 bases). This CDR3 spans 15 amino acids. Trimming cost V 6 bases and J 8 bases, with 19 bases left between them. The germline CDR1 and CDR2 sequences are SEHNR and FQNEAQ (reference sequence). The CDR3 spells CASSLLGHRQEKLFF. CDR3 DNA sequence: TGTGCCAGCAGTCTCTTGGGGCACCGTCAGGAAAAACTGTTTTTT. Supplemented by reference TRBV7-9 and TRBJ1-4, the full variable domain reads DTGVSQNPRHKITKRGQNVTFRCDPISEHNRLYWYRQTLGQGPEFLTYFQNEAQLEKSRLLSDRFSAERPKGSFSTLEIQRTEQGDSAMYLCASSLLGHRQEKLFFGSGTQLSVL.

This clone was seen just once. The genes are TRBV2 and TRBJ2-2, with a weak D call TRBD1 (7 bases). The CDR3 runs 14 residues. Germline V lookup: CDR1 SNHLY, CDR2 FYNNEI. Trimming shortened V by 4 bases and J by 6 bases, and 12 bases separated the two germline ends. CDR3 amino acids: CASSGTGEAGELFF. In DNA form, the CDR3 reads TGTGCCAGCAGTGGAACAGGGGAGGCCGGGGAGCTGTTTTTT. Drawing the rest from reference TRBV2 and TRBJ2-2, the complete variable domain is EPEVTQTPSHQVTQMGQEVILRCVPISNHLYFYWYRQILGQKVEFLVSFYNNEISEKSEIFDDQFSVERPDGSNFTLKIRSTKLEDSAMYFCASSGTGEAGELFFGEGSRLTVL.

The chain joins TRBV6-1 to TRBJ1-1; D ambiguous. CDR1 and CDR2 (germline): MNHNS, SASEGT. The CDR3 loop spans 14 amino acids. V was trimmed by 7 bases and J by 0 bases, leaving 12 bases between them. The CDR3 nucleotides are TGTGCCAGCATTTTCGCACTAATGAACACTGAAGCTTTCTTT. It specifies CASIFALMNTEAFF.

The V and J genes are TRBV6-1 and TRBJ2-7; D is unclear. The germline gives CDR1 MNHNS, CDR2 SASEGT. This CDR3 region has 13 residues. Between the trimmed V and J ends, which lost 8 bases and 0 bases, there was a span of 11 bases. The CDR3 sequence: CASFGRSSYEQYF. In DNA, the CDR3 is TGTGCCAGCTTTGGAAGGAGCTCCTACGAGCAGTACTTC.